Shown below are 29 T cell receptor beta chains from a single sample sequenced in a study of cytomegalovirus exposure and HLA in healthy donors (dated by TCRdb to about 2017). The method behind the library was the immunoSEQ multiplex PCR assay. A mixture of 60 forward primers for TCR Vbeta segments and 13 reverse primers for TCR Jbeta segments was used in the multiplex PCR. Held by TCRdb, this immuneACCESS table contains in-frame sequences only and omits some clones. Under half of the omission traces to an unresolved V gene where checked; the cause of the rest is unknown. For this sample there are about 99,000 clones; roughly 66% appear just once. The leading ten clones occupy approximately 3.5% of the sample. The sample taken for sequencing was PBMCs. These receptors originate from a woman aged 50 to 60 in good health and CMV-seronegative.

This chain links TRBV12-5 with TRBJ1-1; 8 bases are a match to TRBD1. Germline-derived CDR1 and CDR2 are LGHNT and FRNRAP. V gave up 1 base and J gave up 6 bases; unmatched junction bases: 1. The length of the CDR3 is 13 residues. The CDR3 is CASGLDRGAEAFF. CDR3 coding DNA: TGTGCTAGTGGTTTGGACAGGGGGGCTGAAGCTTTCTTT.

This clone was detected a few times. The rearrangement links TRBV28 to TRBJ2-5, with a tentative D call TRBD2 (6 bases). Germline V CDR1 and CDR2: MDHEN, SYDVKM. The CDR3 length is 15 residues. V dropped 1 base and J dropped 3 bases, with 12 bases sitting between them. CDR3 sequence (DNA): TGTGCCAGCAGTTTATACGGCGGGAAGGAAGAGACCCAGTACTTC. It specifies CASSLYGGKEETQYF. The entire variable domain, with the rest obtained from reference TRBV28 and TRBJ2-5, is as follows: DVKVTQSSRYLVKRTGEKVFLECVQDMDHENMFWYRQDPGLGLRLIYFSYDVKMKEKGDIPEGYSVSREKKERFSLILESASTNQTSMYLCASSLYGGKEETQYFGPGTRLLVL.

V and J are TRBV5-1 and TRBJ1-1; D is unresolved. The CDR3 is made up of 14 amino acids. The V gene lost 0 bases and the J gene lost 1 base, with 7 bases spanning the gap. Germline V CDR1 and CDR2: SGHRS, YFSETQ. The CDR3 loop is CASSLVLENTEAFF. For the CDR3, the DNA is TGCGCCAGCAGCTTGGTTTTAGAGAACACTGAAGCTTTCTTT.

The chain couples TRBV4-1 to TRBJ1-1, with 7 nucleotides matching TRBD1. This CDR3 comprises 17 residues. After removal of 4 bases from V and 1 base from J, the junction contained 12 bases not matched to a gene. CDR1 MGHRA and CDR2 YSYEKL come from the germline V gene. CDR3 nucleotide sequence: TGCGCCAGCAGCCGACAGCCGGGGGACAGCTCGAACACTGAAGCTTTCTTT. Translated, it gives CASSRQPGDSSNTEAFF.

This clone was counted between two and nine times. The rearrangement links TRBV11-1 to TRBJ2-5; TRBD2 agrees at 8 bases. The germline CDR1 and CDR2 sequences are SGHAT and FQDESV (reference sequence). This CDR3 spans 15 amino acids. V shed 4 bases and J 1 base; nucleotides not matched to a gene: 5. DNA for the CDR3: TGTGCCAGCAGCTCCATTACTAGCGGCCAAGAGACCCAGTACTTC. Translation: CASSSITSGQETQYF.

This clone was observed a handful of times. The gene calls are TRBV2 and TRBJ2-1, with 16 positions matching TRBD2. After removal of 4 bases from V and 7 bases from J, the junction contained 10 bases not matched to a gene. This CDR3 is built from 18 residues. Germline values: CDR1 SNHLY, CDR2 FYNNEI. CDR3 loop: CASSVTGLAGGPRNEQFF. For the CDR3, the DNA is TGTGCCAGCAGTGTTACGGGACTAGCGGGGGGGCCCCGTAATGAGCAGTTCTTC.

The V call is TRBV7-9, the J call TRBJ2-2, with a possible D match to TRBD2 (6 bases). The germline V gene has CDR1 SEHNR and CDR2 FQNEAQ (reference sequence). The CDR3 spans 14 residues. The ends were cut back, 5 bases at V and 1 base at J, with 8 bases in the middle. In nucleotides, the CDR3 is TGTGCCAGCAGCCCCGGGGGGAACACCGGGGAGCTGTTTTTT. This encodes CASSPGGNTGELFF.

This clone appeared a single time. J is TRBJ2-7 and V is TRBV29-1; TRBD1 agrees at 7 bases. Germline CDR1 reads SQVTM; CDR2 reads ANQGSEA. The V gene end was trimmed by 7 bases and the J gene end by 0 bases; junction bases not matched to a gene: 9. The CDR3 extends over 14 amino acids. CDR3 sequence: CSASLGTASYEQYF. The CDR3, as DNA: TGCAGCGCCAGTCTCGGGACAGCCTCCTACGAGCAGTACTTC.

This chain connects TRBV6-1 to TRBJ1-1, with D unresolved. V was shortened by 5 bases and J by 0 bases, with 10 bases between the two germline ends. The length of the CDR3 is 14 residues. Germline assignment: CDR1 MNHNS and CDR2 SASEGT. The CDR3 nucleotides read TGTGCCAGCAGTCGTGGGCCCTTGAACACTGAAGCTTTCTTT. It yields the protein CASSRGPLNTEAFF.

This chain connects TRBV18 to TRBJ2-7, with TRBD2 matching 11 bases. Trimming removed 0 bases from V and 3 bases from J; junction bases left unmatched: 1. This CDR3 contains 15 residues. Germline-derived CDR1 and CDR2 are KGHSH and LQKENI. As DNA, the CDR3 is TGTGCCAGCTCACCACCGGGACTAGCGGACTACGAGCAGTACTTC. Translated: CASSPPGLADYEQYF.

The chain couples TRBV7-2 to TRBJ2-2, with D maybe TRBD1 (6 bases). CDR3 length: 15 residues. V was trimmed by 3 bases and J by 6 bases, leaving 14 bases between them. In germline, CDR1 is SGHTA, CDR2 FQGNSA. CDR3 sequence reads: CASSFSTGPPGELFF. CDR3 nucleotides: TGTGCCAGCAGCTTTTCAACAGGGCCACCCGGGGAGCTGTTTTTT.

The chain recombines TRBV6-1 with TRBJ1-5; TRBD1 matches at 8 bases. The germline gives CDR1 MNHNS, CDR2 SASEGT. V was clipped by 5 bases and J by 5 bases; unmatched bases: 8. This CDR3 has 15 residues. The CDR3 sequence is CASSPGGAKYQPQHF. CDR3 nucleotides: TGTGCCAGCAGTCCAGGGGGCGCCAAATATCAGCCCCAGCATTTT.

This clone appeared a few times. The chain joins TRBV28 to TRBJ2-1, with 7 nucleotides matching TRBD2. Germline V gene data show CDR1 as MDHEN and CDR2 as SYDVKM. Trimming cost V 5 bases and J 6 bases; bases outside gene matches: 7. CDR3 length: 14 residues. The CDR3 reads CASSALLAINEQFF. The CDR3 coding sequence is TGTGCCAGCAGTGCCTTACTAGCGATCAATGAGCAGTTCTTC.

This clone was counted between two and nine times. The chain carries TRBV2 and TRBJ2-7; D uncertain. Looked up from germline, CDR1 is SNHLY and CDR2 is FYNNEI. The CDR3 runs 14 residues. The V and J ends lost 5 bases and 0 bases respectively, with 11 bases between them. Written as DNA, the CDR3 is TGTGCCAGCAGTCCGCTCTATAGCTCCTACGAGCAGTACTTC. Protein: CASSPLYSSYEQYF.

V gene TRBV2 combines with J gene TRBJ2-7; no firm D call. Trimming took off 3 bases at V and 2 bases at J, with 11 bases between the two ends. CDR3 size: 14 residues. Per the germline V gene, CDR1 is SNHLY and CDR2 is FYNNEI. In nucleotides, the CDR3 is TGTGCCAGCAGTGATTACGGCGGAACCTACGAGCAGTACTTC. The encoded protein is CASSDYGGTYEQYF. Based on the CDR3 plus reference TRBV2 and TRBJ2-7, the full variable domain is EPEVTQTPSHQVTQMGQEVILRCVPISNHLYFYWYRQILGQKVEFLVSFYNNEISEKSEIFDDQFSVERPDGSNFTLKIRSTKLEDSAMYFCASSDYGGTYEQYFGPGTRLTVT.

About this clone: The junction shows a germline mismatch at one end, possibly a read error. Other DNA variants within this sample encode the same CDR3. The chain recombines TRBV7-2 with TRBJ2-3; 14 nucleotides align to TRBD2. The germline CDR1 and CDR2 sequences are SGHTA and FQGNSA. This CDR3 region has 17 residues. The CDR3 bases are TGTGCCAGCAGCTTCGGGACTAGCGGGAGAAGGTTGAATACGCAATATTTT. This sequence encodes CASSFGTSGRRLNTQYF. The full variable domain, completed using reference TRBV7-2 and TRBJ2-3, is GAGVSQSPSNKVTEKGKDVELRCDPISGHTALYWYRQSLGQGLEFLIYFQGNSAPDKSGLPSDRFSAERTGGSVSTLTIQRTQQEDSAVYLCASSFGTSGRRLNTQYFGPGTRLTVL.

A single count supports this clone. This chain links TRBV5-1 with TRBJ1-3; 10 bases align to TRBD1. Germline V gives CDR1 SGHRS, CDR2 YFSETQ. This CDR3 spans 15 amino acids. V was pared by 4 bases and J by 8 bases, with 9 bases of the junction left unmatched. CDR3 amino acids: CASSTQTGGADTIYF. The DNA of the CDR3 is TGCGCCAGCAGCACACAGACAGGGGGCGCAGACACCATATATTTT.

This chain links TRBV11-2 with TRBJ1-5; D is unclear. Germline CDR1 SGHAT, CDR2 FQNNGV. Trimming cost V 5 bases and J 9 bases, with 11 bases left between them. The CDR3 covers 12 residues. The CDR3 nucleotides are TGTGCCAGCAGCCCGGAGCGGGGGCCCCAGCATTTT. Translating it yields CASSPERGPQHF.

This chain uses TRBV7-2 with TRBJ2-7; 9 nucleotides align to TRBD2. CDR1 and CDR2 (germline): SGHTA, FQGNSA. The CDR3 has 15 amino acids. J was trimmed by 4 bases and V by 1 base; bases with no gene match: 5. Written as DNA, the CDR3 is TGTGCCAGCAGCTTAGACGGCGGGGGGGCTTACGAGCAGTACTTC. This gives the protein CASSLDGGGAYEQYF.

The chain has TRBV5-1 and TRBJ2-5, with TRBD1 as a possible D gene (6 bases). Germline V gene sequence: CDR1 SGHRS, CDR2 YFSETQ. The ends were cut back, 4 bases at V and 2 bases at J, with 12 bases in the middle. The CDR3 spans 14 residues. As DNA, the CDR3 is TGCGCCAGCAGCCTAGGACAGCTTCAAGAGACCCAGTACTTC. This sequence encodes CASSLGQLQETQYF.

This clone showed up just a few times. This chain uses TRBV27 with TRBJ2-2, with D possibly TRBD1 on 6 matching bases. Trimming removed 2 bases from V and 5 bases from J, with 9 bases in between. CDR3 length: 14 residues. From germline, CDR1 is MNHEY and CDR2 SMNVEV (reference sequence). The CDR3 DNA is TGTGCCAGCAGTTTAGGACAGACAACCGGGGAGCTGTTTTTT. It specifies CASSLGQTTGELFF.

The chain uses TRBV30 and TRBJ1-2, with a possible D match to TRBD1 (6 bases). The CDR3 runs to 12 residues. V was cut by 2 bases and J by 6 bases, with 10 bases left in between. Germline CDR1 and CDR2: GTSNPN and SVGIG (reference sequence). In nucleotides, the CDR3 is TGTGCCTGGAGTTTGGGGGCGCATGGCTACACCTTC. This gives the protein CAWSLGAHGYTF.

This clone was seen only a few times. The V and J genes are TRBV13 and TRBJ2-5; D might be TRBD2 (6 bases). CDR1 is PRHDT, CDR2 FYEKMQ, per germline (reference sequence). The ends were cut back, 3 bases at V and 5 bases at J, with 13 bases in the middle. This CDR3 region has 14 residues. In nucleotides, the CDR3 is TGTGCCAGCAGCTTCCAGACTAGGTTGGAGACCCAGTACTTC. Its translation: CASSFQTRLETQYF.

DNA for the CDR3: TGTGCCAGCAGCCCATCGACTAGGTCTAGCACAGATACGCAGTATTTT. Residues: CASSPSTRSSTDTQYF. The chain couples TRBV11-2 to TRBJ2-3, with D perhaps matching TRBD2 (6 bases). Deletions cut 5 bases from V and 0 bases from J, with 15 bases between. Germline loops: CDR1 SGHAT, CDR2 FQNNGV. The CDR3 has 16 residues.

This rearrangement joins TRBV7-9 to TRBJ2-7; D is uncertain. CDR3 length: 16 residues. V was cut by 1 base and J by 3 bases, with 16 bases left in between. CDR1 is SEHNR and CDR2 is FQNEAQ in the germline V gene (reference sequence). Here the CDR3 DNA reads TGTGCCAGCAGCTTAGTTGGCGTAGACGGAGACTACGAGCAGTACTTC. Its translation is CASSLVGVDGDYEQYF. The variable domain in full, with the rest retrieved from reference TRBV7-9 and TRBJ2-7, is DTGVSQNPRHKITKRGQNVTFRCDPISEHNRLYWYRQTLGQGPEFLTYFQNEAQLEKSRLLSDRFSAERPKGSFSTLEIQRTEQGDSAMYLCASSLVGVDGDYEQYFGPGTRLTVT.

This clone occurred a few times. This sequence joins TRBV7-3 and TRBJ2-3; 7 bases map to TRBD2. Unmatched junction bases numbered 2, after V lost 1 base and J lost 1 base. Germline CDR1 and CDR2: SGHTA and FQGTGA. There are 15 residues in the CDR3. The CDR3 region has the DNA TGTGCCAGCAGCTTAAACGCGGGGGGCACAGATACGCAGTATTTT. Translated, it gives CASSLNAGGTDTQYF. Using reference TRBV7-3 and TRBJ2-3 for the parts outside the CDR3, the full variable domain is GAGVSQTPSNKVTEKGKYVELRCDPISGHTALYWYRQSLGQGPEFLIYFQGTGAADDSGLPNDRFFAVRPEGSVSTLKIQRTERGDSAVYLCASSLNAGGTDTQYFGPGTRLTVL.

This clone was seen more than once but under ten times. The chain is built from TRBV19 and TRBJ1-2; 7 bases are a match to TRBD1. The CDR3 spans 12 residues. The trim removed 10 bases at V and 2 bases at J, leaving 4 bases unmatched. Germline CDR1 LNHDA, CDR2 SQIVND (reference sequence). The CDR3 region has the DNA TGTGCCACTAAACAGGGGAACTATGGCTACACCTTC. Protein product: CATKQGNYGYTF.

The rearrangement links TRBV27 to TRBJ1-2; tentatively, D is TRBD1 (5 bases). The CDR3 runs 13 residues. Per the germline V gene, CDR1 is MNHEY and CDR2 is SMNVEV (reference sequence). V was trimmed by 8 bases and J by 0 bases, leaving 10 bases between them. The CDR3 is CASRQLANYGYTF. CDR3 DNA sequence: TGTGCCAGCCGACAGTTAGCTAACTATGGCTACACCTTC.

The table lists this clone with a few counts. V gene TRBV6-5 combines with J gene TRBJ2-7, with D unresolved. Trimming shortened V by 2 bases and J by 7 bases, and 12 bases separated the two germline ends. Germline V gene data show CDR1 as MNHEY and CDR2 as SVGAGI. The CDR3 loop spans 13 amino acids. The CDR3 protein is CASSYGTVGEQYF. CDR3 DNA: TGTGCCAGCAGTTACGGAACAGTGGGTGAGCAGTACTTC.